This T cell receptor (beta chain) comes out of a study of beta chain features in type 1 diabetes. The study, taken as a whole, reports: In patients and controls equally, PCR might favor templates that are shorter.

This CDR3 contains 16 residues. Germline CDR1 SEHNR, CDR2 FQNEAQ (reference sequence). V shed 6 bases and J shed 7 bases, with 21 bases lying between them. Reverse transcribing all isolated RNA meant expressed TCRB transcripts were sequenced. Clones were sequenced by immunoSEQ multiplex PCR, and TCRdb holds only the in-frame ones, with some missing. The profile shows just over 450,000 clones, 30% of them singletons. Of note for this clone: The target antigen is unknown.

The rearrangement joins TRBV7-9 to TRBJ2-2; D might be TRBD1 (6 bases). The receptor comes from a man aged 18 to 30 in good health. Input material: naive CD4+ T cells from blood. CDR3 coding DNA: TGTGCCAGCAGACGAAAGCCGGGACAAACGAGCGGGGAGCTGTTTTTT. It codes for CASRRKPGQTSGELFF.